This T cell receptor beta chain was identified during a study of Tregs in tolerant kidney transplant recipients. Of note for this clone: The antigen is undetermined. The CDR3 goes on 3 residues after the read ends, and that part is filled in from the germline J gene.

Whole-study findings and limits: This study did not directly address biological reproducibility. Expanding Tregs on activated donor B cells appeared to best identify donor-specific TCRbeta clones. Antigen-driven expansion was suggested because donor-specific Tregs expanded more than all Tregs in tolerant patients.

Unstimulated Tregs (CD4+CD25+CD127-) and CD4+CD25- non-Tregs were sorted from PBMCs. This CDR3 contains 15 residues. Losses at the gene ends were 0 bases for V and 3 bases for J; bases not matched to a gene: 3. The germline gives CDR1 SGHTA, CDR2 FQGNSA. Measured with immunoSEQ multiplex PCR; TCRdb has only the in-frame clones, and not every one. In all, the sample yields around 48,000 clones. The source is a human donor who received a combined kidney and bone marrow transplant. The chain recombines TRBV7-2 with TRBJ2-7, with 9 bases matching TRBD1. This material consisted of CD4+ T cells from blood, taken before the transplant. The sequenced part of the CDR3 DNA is TGTGCCAGCAGCTTAGCTGGGACAGGGAACTACGAG. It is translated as CASSLAGTGNYE. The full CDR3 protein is CASSLAGTGNYEQYF. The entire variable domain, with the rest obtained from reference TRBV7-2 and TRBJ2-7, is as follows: GAGVSQSPSNKVTEKGKDVELRCDPISGHTALYWYRQSLGQGLEFLIYFQGNSAPDKSGLPSDRFSAERTGGSVSTLTIQRTQQEDSAVYLCASSLAGTGNYEQYFGPGTRLTVT.